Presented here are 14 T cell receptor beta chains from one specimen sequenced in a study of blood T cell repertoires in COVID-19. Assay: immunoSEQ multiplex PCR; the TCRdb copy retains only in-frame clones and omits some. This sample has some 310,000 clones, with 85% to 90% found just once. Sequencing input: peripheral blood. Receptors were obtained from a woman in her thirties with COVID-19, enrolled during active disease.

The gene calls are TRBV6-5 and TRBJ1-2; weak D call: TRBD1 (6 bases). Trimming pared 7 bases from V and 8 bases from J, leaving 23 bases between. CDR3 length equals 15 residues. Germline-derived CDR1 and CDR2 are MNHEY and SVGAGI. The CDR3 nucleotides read TGTGCCAGCACTCGCTGGACAGATCTAATAGGAGGCTACACCTTC. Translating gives CASTRWTDLIGGYTF.

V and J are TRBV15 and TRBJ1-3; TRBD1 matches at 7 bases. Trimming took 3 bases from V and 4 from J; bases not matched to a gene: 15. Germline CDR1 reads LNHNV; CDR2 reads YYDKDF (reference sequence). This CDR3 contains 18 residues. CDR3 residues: CATSSALDTDRAGNTIYF. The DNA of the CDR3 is TGTGCCACCAGCAGTGCCCTCGATACAGACAGGGCCGGAAACACCATATATTTT.

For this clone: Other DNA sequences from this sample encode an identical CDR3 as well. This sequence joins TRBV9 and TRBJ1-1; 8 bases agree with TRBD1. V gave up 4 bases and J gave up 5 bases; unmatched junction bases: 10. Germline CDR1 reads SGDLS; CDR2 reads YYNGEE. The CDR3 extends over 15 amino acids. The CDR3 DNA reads TGTGCCAGCAGCCCATCAGGGGGCGGAGGGACTGAAGCTTTCTTT. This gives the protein CASSPSGGGGTEAFF.

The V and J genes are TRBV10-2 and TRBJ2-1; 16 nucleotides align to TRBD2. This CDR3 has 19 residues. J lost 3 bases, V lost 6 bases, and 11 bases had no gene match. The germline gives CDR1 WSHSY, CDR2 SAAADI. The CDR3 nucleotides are TGCGCCAGCAGCGCGCTAGGGGGACTAGCGGGAGGGGGCTACAATGAGCAGTTCTTC. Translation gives CASSALGGLAGGGYNEQFF.

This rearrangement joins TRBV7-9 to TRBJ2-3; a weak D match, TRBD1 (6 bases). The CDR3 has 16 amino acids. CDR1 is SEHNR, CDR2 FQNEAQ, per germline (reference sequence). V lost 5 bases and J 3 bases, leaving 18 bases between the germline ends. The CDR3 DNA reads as TGTGCCAGCAGCCCTCAAGGACAGAGACTAACAGATACGCAGTATTTT. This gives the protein CASSPQGQRLTDTQYF.

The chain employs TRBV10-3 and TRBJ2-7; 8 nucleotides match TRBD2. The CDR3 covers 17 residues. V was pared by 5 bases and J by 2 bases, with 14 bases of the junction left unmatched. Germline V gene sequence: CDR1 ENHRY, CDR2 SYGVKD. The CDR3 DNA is TGTGCCATCAGTCCCCTGACTAGAAGAGCGGGGGCCTACGAGCAGTACTTC. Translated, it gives CAISPLTRRAGAYEQYF.

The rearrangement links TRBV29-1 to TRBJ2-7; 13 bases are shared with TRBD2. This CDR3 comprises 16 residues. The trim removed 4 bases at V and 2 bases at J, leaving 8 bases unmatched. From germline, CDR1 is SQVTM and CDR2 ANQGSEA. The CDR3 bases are TGCAGCGTTGTAGGACTAGCGGGAGAGTCAACCTACGAGCAGTACTTC. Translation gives CSVVGLAGESTYEQYF.

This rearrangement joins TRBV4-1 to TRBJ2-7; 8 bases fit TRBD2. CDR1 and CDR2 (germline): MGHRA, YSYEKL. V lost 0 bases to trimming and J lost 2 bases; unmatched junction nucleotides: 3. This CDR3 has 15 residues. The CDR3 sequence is CASSQEQRETYEQYF. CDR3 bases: TGCGCCAGCAGCCAAGAACAGCGGGAGACCTACGAGCAGTACTTC.

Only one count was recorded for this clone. This chain's CDR3 is CASSVGGQGDYGYTF. The CDR3, as DNA: TGTGCCAGCAGCGTAGGAGGTCAGGGTGACTATGGCTACACCTTC. The rearrangement links TRBV9 to TRBJ1-2, with D perhaps TRBD1 (5 bases). V lost 0 bases to trimming and J lost 3 bases, with 12 bases between them. The CDR3 loop spans 15 amino acids. Germline CDR1 SGDLS, CDR2 YYNGEE. Full variable domain (missing parts from reference TRBV9 and TRBJ1-2): DSGVTQTPKHLITATGQRVTLRCSPRSGDLSVYWYQQSLDQGLQFLIQYYNGEERAKGNILERFSAQQFPDLHSELNLSSLELGDSALYFCASSVGGQGDYGYTFGSGTRLTVV.

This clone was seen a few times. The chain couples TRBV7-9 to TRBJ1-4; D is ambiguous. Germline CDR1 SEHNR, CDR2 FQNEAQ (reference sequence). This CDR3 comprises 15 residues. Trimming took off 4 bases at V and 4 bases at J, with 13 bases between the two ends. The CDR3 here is CASSSPRVFNEKLFF. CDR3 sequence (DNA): TGTGCCAGCAGCTCCCCGAGGGTATTTAATGAAAAACTGTTTTTT.

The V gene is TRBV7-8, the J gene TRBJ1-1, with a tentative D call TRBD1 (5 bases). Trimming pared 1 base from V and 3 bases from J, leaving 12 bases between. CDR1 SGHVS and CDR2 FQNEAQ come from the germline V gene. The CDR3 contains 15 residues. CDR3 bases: TGTGCCAGCAGCTTAGAAACAGGAACCGACACTGAAGCTTTCTTT. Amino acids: CASSLETGTDTEAFF.

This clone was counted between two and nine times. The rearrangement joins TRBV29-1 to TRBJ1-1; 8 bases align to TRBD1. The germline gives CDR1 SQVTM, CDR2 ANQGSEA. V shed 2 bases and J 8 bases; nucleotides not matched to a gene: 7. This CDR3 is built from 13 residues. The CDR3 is CSVEPNRDREAFF. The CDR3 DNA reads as TGCAGCGTTGAACCAAACCGGGACAGGGAAGCTTTCTTT.

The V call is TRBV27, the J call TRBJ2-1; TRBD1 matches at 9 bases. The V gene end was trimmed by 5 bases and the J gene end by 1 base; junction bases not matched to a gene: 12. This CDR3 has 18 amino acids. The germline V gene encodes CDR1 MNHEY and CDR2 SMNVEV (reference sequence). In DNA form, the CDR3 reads TGTGCCAGCAGTCAACTTACACAGGGGGCGGTTTCCTACAATGAGCAGTTCTTC. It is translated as CASSQLTQGAVSYNEQFF.

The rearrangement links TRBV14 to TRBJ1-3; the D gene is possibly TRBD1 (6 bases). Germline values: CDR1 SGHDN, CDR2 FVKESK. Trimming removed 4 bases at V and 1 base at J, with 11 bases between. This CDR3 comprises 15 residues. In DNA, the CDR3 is TGTGCCAGCAGCCCACCTGGGACATCTGGAAACACCATATATTTT. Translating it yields CASSPPGTSGNTIYF.